A single sample gave rise to the 5 T cell receptor beta chains below, sequenced in a study of identical twins. MiXCR, applied by TCRdb to the 5' RACE reads, yields one record per CDR3 protein. Of roughly 250,000 distinct CDR3 sequences in the sample, over 12% are singletons; the top ten hold 8.8%. Sequences were obtained from memory (CD45RO+) T cells sorted from blood. These TCRs come from a woman aged 18-29 years in good health.

V usage is TRBV20-1 and J usage is TRBJ1-5; 7 nucleotides line up with TRBD1. Germline trimming cut 3 bases from V and 4 bases from J; bases unmatched to any gene: 6. The CDR3 extends over 14 amino acids. The germline gives CDR1 DFQATT, CDR2 SNEGSKA (reference sequence). DNA for the CDR3: TGCAGTGCTAGGAAGGGGGCAGCGAATCAGCCCCAGCATTTT. It yields the protein CSARKGAANQPQHF.

In this sample, this clonotype turned up a few times. V usage is TRBV27 and J usage is TRBJ2-1, with D perhaps being TRBD1 or TRBD2 (5 bases each). V shed 6 bases and J shed 7 bases, with 19 bases lying between them. Per the germline V gene, CDR1 is MNHEY and CDR2 is SMNVEV (reference sequence). This CDR3 has 15 residues. This CDR3 reads CASRLPGRQGNEQFF. The CDR3 nucleotides read TGTGCCAGCAGATTGCCGGGACGCCAAGGGAATGAGCAGTTCTTC.

The chain couples TRBV5-8 to TRBJ1-5; 7 nucleotides agree with TRBD1. This CDR3 has 15 amino acids. V dropped 4 bases and J dropped 1; count of bases not matched to a gene: 5. The germline gives CDR1 SGHTS, CDR2 YDEGEE. This chain's CDR3 is CASSLDRVSNQPQHF. DNA of the CDR3: TGTGCCAGCAGCCTAGACAGGGTGAGCAATCAGCCCCAGCATTTT.

The CDR3 here is CASSLVGEGLSDEQFF. In nucleotides, the CDR3 is TGTGCCAGCAGCTTAGTGGGGGAGGGCCTGTCCGATGAGCAGTTCTTC. The chain links TRBV7-9 to TRBJ2-1, with TRBD2 identical over 7 bases. CDR1 is SEHNR, CDR2 FQNEAQ, per germline (reference sequence). After removal of 1 base from V and 8 bases from J, the junction contained 11 bases not matched to a gene. The CDR3 is 16 amino acids.

The chain joins TRBV27 to TRBJ2-1; 8 bases align to TRBD2. V shed 3 bases, J shed 3 bases, and the junction held 19 bases outside the gene matches. This CDR3 is 20 amino acids long. The germline gives CDR1 MNHEY, CDR2 SMNVEV (reference sequence). The CDR3 nucleotides read TGTGCCAGCAGTTTGATCCGGGAGGCCCAGCGGGGGCGGATCTACAATGAGCAGTTCTTC. Protein sequence: CASSLIREAQRGRIYNEQFF.